These 22 T cell receptor beta chains were sequenced from one sample in a study of Graves' ophthalmopathy and Graves' hyperthyroidism. Amplifying from RNA transcripts, the study obtained TCR beta CDR3 regions. Amplification began with first-round RT-PCR using HTBI primers, then second-round multiplex PCR was performed. TCRdb recomputed calls from the multiplex PCR reads with MiXCR, one row per CDR3 protein. The table shows 500,000 to 800,000 distinct CDR3 sequences, with 35% to 45% occurring only once. The sample comprised peripheral blood. These receptor sequences come from an adult man with Graves' ophthalmopathy.

This clonotype turned up a few times. Relative to the germline gene, one junction end is altered; a read error may explain this. The J gene is TRBJ1-1, the V gene TRBV10-3; D uncertain. Germline V gene lookup returns CDR1 ENHRY and CDR2 SYGVKD. CDR3 length equals 13 residues. The CDR3 loop reads CASSYRGFDKAFF. In nucleotides, the CDR3 is TGTGCCAGCAGTTACCGTGGATTTGATAAAGCTTTCTTT.

This clonotype was observed a few times. The chain uses TRBV2 and TRBJ2-7, with TRBD2 matching over 15 bases. Trimming removed 6 bases from V and 7 bases from J; junction bases left unmatched: 7. Per germline, CDR1 SNHLY and CDR2 FYNNEI. This CDR3 contains 15 residues. The CDR3 DNA follows: TGTGCCAGCAGCGGTCCGGGACTAGCGGGGGGTGAGCAGTACTTC. Amino acid sequence: CASSGPGLAGGEQYF.

This clonotype was seen repeatedly, ten times or more. The rearrangement joins TRBV7-9 to TRBJ1-1; D call uncertain. This CDR3 region has 14 residues. Trimming pared 2 bases from V and 1 base from J, leaving 8 bases between. CDR1 SEHNR and CDR2 FQNEAQ come from the germline V gene (reference sequence). Here the CDR3 reads CASSLWQANTEAFF. In nucleotides, the CDR3 is TGTGCCAGCAGCTTATGGCAGGCGAACACTGAAGCTTTCTTT.

The chain employs TRBV29-1 and TRBJ1-1; D perhaps matches TRBD1 (5 bases). V gave up 4 bases and J gave up 7 bases, with 16 bases separating them. Germline V gene data show CDR1 as SQVTM and CDR2 as ANQGSEA. The CDR3 runs to 13 residues. The CDR3 DNA sequence: TGCAGCGTTGGCGCCGGGGCGCAAAATGAAGCTTTCTTT. Translating it yields CSVGAGAQNEAFF. The full variable domain, its missing parts supplied by reference TRBV29-1 and TRBJ1-1, is SAVISQKPSRDICQRGTSLTIQCQVDSQVTMMFWYRQQPGQSLTLIATANQGSEATYESGFVIDKFPISRPNLTFSTLTVSNMSPEDSSIYLCSVGAGAQNEAFFGQGTRLTVV.

This clonotype was counted ten times or more. J is TRBJ2-7 and V is TRBV2, with 8 bases lining up with TRBD1. This CDR3 region has 15 residues. V gave up 3 bases and J gave up 1 base; unmatched junction bases: 5. Per germline, CDR1 SNHLY and CDR2 FYNNEI. Written as DNA, the CDR3 is TGTGCCAGCAGTGATAGGACAGGGTGGTCCTACGAGCAGTACTTC. It encodes CASSDRTGWSYEQYF.

The V gene is TRBV29-1, the J gene TRBJ2-6, with 7 nucleotides matching TRBD2. This CDR3 contains 15 residues. V shed 4 bases, J shed 0 bases, and the junction held 3 bases outside the gene matches. Germline V gene data show CDR1 as SQVTM and CDR2 as ANQGSEA. The CDR3 region has the DNA TGCAGCGTTGTGGGGGACTACTCTGGGGCCAACGTCCTGACTTTC. Translation: CSVVGDYSGANVLTF.

The chain joins TRBV6-1 to TRBJ1-5; possibly TRBD1 for D (5 bases). The V and J ends lost 3 bases and 3 bases respectively, with 12 bases between them. This CDR3 has 15 amino acids. Germline-derived CDR1 and CDR2 are MNHNS and SASEGT. Written as DNA, the CDR3 is TGTGCCAGCAGTGAGAGGGACCGACTCAATCAGCCCCAGCATTTT. Amino acid sequence: CASSERDRLNQPQHF.

This chain links TRBV14 with TRBJ2-6, with D perhaps matching TRBD1 (6 bases). The CDR3 spans 16 residues. Germline V gene data show CDR1 as SGHDN and CDR2 as FVKESK. V lost 3 bases to trimming and J lost 11 bases, with 20 bases between them. DNA for the CDR3: TGTGCCAGCAGCCATTCATGGGGGCGTAGCTCCTACGTCCTGACTTTC. Translating it yields CASSHSWGRSSYVLTF. The whole variable domain, filled in from reference TRBV14 and TRBJ2-6, reads EAGVTQFPSHSVIEKGQTVTLRCDPISGHDNLYWYRRVMGKEIKFLLHFVKESKQDESGMPNNRFLAERTGGTYSTLKVQPAELEDSGVYFCASSHSWGRSSYVLTFGAGSRLTVL.

This clonotype has ten or more counts. The chain employs TRBV20-1 and TRBJ1-6, with TRBD1 identical over 7 bases. The CDR3 length is 13 residues. CDR1 is DFQATT and CDR2 is SNEGSKA in the germline V gene (reference sequence). J gave up 8 bases and V 1 base, and 2 bases lay outside the gene matches. CDR3 region: CSARGTGYSPLHF. The DNA of the CDR3 is TGCAGTGCTAGAGGGACAGGTTATTCACCCCTCCACTTT.

Ten or more counts support this clonotype. This chain joins TRBV7-8 and TRBJ1-2; 9 bases map to TRBD1. CDR1 SGHVS and CDR2 FQNEAQ come from the germline V gene. The V segment lost 4 bases and the J segment 7 bases; nucleotides outside the gene matches: 13. There are 16 residues in the CDR3. In DNA, the CDR3 is TGTGCCAGCAGCTCACGACCGGGACAGGGTTTAGGTGGCTACACCTTC. Its translation: CASSSRPGQGLGGYTF.

This clonotype was recorded many times. V usage is TRBV5-1 and J usage is TRBJ1-4; D perhaps matches TRBD1 (5 bases). Germline V gene lookup returns CDR1 SGHRS and CDR2 YFSETQ. The CDR3 sequence is 15 residues long. Trimming removed 0 bases at V and 8 bases at J, with 14 bases between. CDR3 sequence: CASSLAGGYGEKLFF. CDR3 bases: TGCGCCAGCAGCTTGGCCGGGGGGTACGGAGAAAAACTGTTTTTT. Looking up the rest from reference TRBV5-1 and TRBJ1-4 gives the full variable domain: KAGVTQTPRYLIKTRGQQVTLSCSPISGHRSVSWYQQTPGQGLQFLFEYFSETQRNKGNFPGRFSGRQFSNSRSEMNVSTLELGDSALYLCASSLAGGYGEKLFFGSGTQLSVL.

This clonotype came up a few times. In DNA, the CDR3 is TGTGCCAGCAGCCCGGCCGGGACAGGGAAGCAGCAGTACTTC. Residues: CASSPAGTGKQQYF. The V and J genes are TRBV5-5 and TRBJ2-7; 9 bases agree with TRBD1. There are 14 residues in the CDR3. V shed 4 bases and J 8 bases; nucleotides not matched to a gene: 10. The V gene's germline CDR1 is SGHKS and CDR2 YYEKEE (reference sequence).

The chain couples TRBV29-1 to TRBJ1-1; D gene unclear. In germline, CDR1 is SQVTM, CDR2 ANQGSEA. Trimming shortened V by 1 base and J by 4 bases, and 7 bases separated the two germline ends. The length of the CDR3 is 12 residues. CDR3 DNA sequence: TGCAGCGTTGAAGGCGACGGCACTGAAGCTTTCTTT. Its translation is CSVEGDGTEAFF.

The chain joins TRBV5-6 to TRBJ2-7, with TRBD2 as a possible D gene (6 bases). CDR3 length: 13 residues. Trimming removed 10 bases from V and 5 bases from J, with 19 bases in between. CDR1 is SGHDT and CDR2 is YYEEEE in the germline V gene. The CDR3 DNA reads as TGTGCCTGGAGCCACGGTGGGAGGAACGAGCAGTACTTC. As protein: CAWSHGGRNEQYF.

This clonotype was detected many times. This chain uses TRBV9 with TRBJ1-1, with D hard to call. CDR1 SGDLS and CDR2 YYNGEE come from the germline V gene. The CDR3 is 14 residues long. The ends were cut back, 3 bases at V and 4 bases at J, with 13 bases in the middle. CDR3: CASSEAGVGTEAFF. In DNA form, the CDR3 reads TGTGCCAGCAGCGAAGCCGGAGTTGGCACTGAAGCTTTCTTT. Full variable domain (outside the CDR3, taken from reference TRBV9 and TRBJ1-1): DSGVTQTPKHLITATGQRVTLRCSPRSGDLSVYWYQQSLDQGLQFLIQYYNGEERAKGNILERFSAQQFPDLHSELNLSSLELGDSALYFCASSEAGVGTEAFFGQGTRLTVV.

This clonotype was seen a few times. J is TRBJ2-2 and V is TRBV5-5; TRBD2 matches at 11 bases. The CDR3 is 16 amino acids. Losses at the gene ends were 4 bases for V and 2 bases for J; bases not matched to a gene: 4. Germline V gene data show CDR1 as SGHKS and CDR2 as YYEKEE (reference sequence). CDR3 in DNA: TGTGCCAGCAGCGCGGGACTAGCGGTTAACACCGGGGAGCTGTTTTTT. Translation gives CASSAGLAVNTGELFF.

This clonotype was counted only a few times. The chain links TRBV9 to TRBJ2-2; no clear D gene. The CDR3 is made up of 16 amino acids. V lost 0 bases to trimming and J lost 3 bases, with 12 bases between them. From germline, CDR1 is SGDLS and CDR2 YYNGEE. CDR3 nucleotides: TGTGCCAGCAGCGTAGATGGGCACAGCTACACCGGGGAGCTGTTTTTT. Its translation is CASSVDGHSYTGELFF.

This clonotype was seen at least ten times. Here the CDR3 reads CASSHPGHFNEKLFF. In DNA form, the CDR3 reads TGTGCCAGCAGTCATCCGGGACACTTTAATGAAAAACTGTTTTTT. The chain combines TRBV25-1 with TRBJ1-4, with D possibly TRBD1 on 6 matching bases. CDR3 length: 15 residues. The ends were cut back, 5 bases at V and 4 bases at J, with 14 bases in the middle. CDR1 is MGHDK and CDR2 is SYGVNS in the germline V gene.

In regard to this clonotype: A read error is possible here, since a much larger clone lies one base away. The chain has TRBV7-3 and TRBJ1-2; D remains ambiguous. Germline CDR1 and CDR2: SGHTA and FQGTGA. This CDR3 region has 15 residues. The germline V and J ends were trimmed by 5 bases and 0 bases, with 13 bases remaining between them. CDR3 coding DNA: TGTGCCAGCAGCGAGGAGGCGGGAACTAACTATGGCTACACCTTC. Its translation: CASSEEAGTNYGYTF. Complete variable domain (other parts from reference TRBV7-3 and TRBJ1-2): GAGVSQTPSNKVTEKGKYVELRCDPISGHTALYWYRQSLGQGPEFLIYFQGTGAADDSGLPNDRFFAVRPEGSVSTLKIQRTERGDSAVYLCASSEEAGTNYGYTFGSGTRLTVV.

This clonotype was recorded many times. The gene calls are TRBV6-5 and TRBJ1-2, with TRBD1 as a possible D gene (5 bases). The CDR3 sequence is 15 residues long. Germline V gene data show CDR1 as MNHEY and CDR2 as SVGAGI. The ends were cut back, 0 bases at V and 4 bases at J, with 12 bases in the middle. CDR3 DNA: TGTGCCAGCAGTTACTCGGGGCGGCCGATCTATGGCTACACCTTC. The encoded protein is CASSYSGRPIYGYTF.

The chain is built from TRBV5-1 and TRBJ1-4; 11 nucleotides match TRBD1. The CDR3 is 15 residues long. The ends lost 4 bases at V and 3 bases at J; junction bases unmatched: 2. CDR1 and CDR2 (germline): SGHRS, YFSETQ. CDR3 region: CASSGQGAPNEKLFF. The CDR3 DNA follows: TGCGCCAGCAGCGGACAGGGGGCCCCTAATGAAAAACTGTTTTTT.

This clonotype was seen a single time. The V gene is TRBV7-2, the J gene TRBJ2-6, with 10 positions matching TRBD1. Germline V lookup: CDR1 SGHTA, CDR2 FQGNSA. The CDR3 consists of 18 residues. Unmatched junction bases numbered 5, after V lost 3 bases and J lost 0 bases. The CDR3 spells CASSFSGTGDSGANVLTF. The CDR3 DNA follows: TGTGCCAGCAGCTTTAGCGGGACAGGGGACTCTGGGGCCAACGTCCTGACTTTC.